This entry concerns a single T cell receptor beta chain. What it binds is unknown. The data derive from a study of shared clonotypes between healthy human individuals. Study results and caveats: Limited genetic and exposure-history diversity came from having few donors. Clonotype sharing levels among donors were expected to vary with sequencing depth.

Donors were Caucasian adults residing in Nashville, Tennessee, USA. It was on ten immunoSEQ deep assay plates that unsorted PBMC DNA was sequenced. TCRdb keeps only in-frame clones here, not all; method: immunoSEQ multiplex PCR. The table includes about half a million clones, around 73% detected once. The V gene lost 1 base and the J gene lost 7 bases, with 17 bases spanning the gap. The CDR3 runs to 16 residues. The V gene's germline CDR1 is SGHNT and CDR2 YYREEE (reference sequence). Material: PBMCs. The sequence derives from a middle-aged woman in good health. Some clones in this sample may be carry-over from other donors' samples. The rearrangement uses TRBV5-4 and TRBJ2-2; D tentatively reads TRBD1 or TRBD2 (5 bases each). CDR3 in DNA: TGTGCCAGCAGCTTGATCCGGGGCGGGCCAAGCGGGGAGCTGTTTTTT. Translated, it gives CASSLIRGGPSGELFF. Using reference TRBV5-4 and TRBJ2-2 for the parts outside the CDR3, the full variable domain is ETGVTQSPTHLIKTRGQQVTLRCSSQSGHNTVSWYQQALGQGPQFIFQYYREEENGRGNFPPRFSGLQFPNYSSELNVNALELDDSALYLCASSLIRGGPSGELFFGEGSRLTVL.